Given below is one T cell receptor beta chain in context. The CDR3 spans 12 residues. The germline V gene has CDR1 SGHRS and CDR2 YFSETQ. Trimming shortened V by 7 bases and J by 4 bases, and 11 bases separated the two germline ends. The record originates from a study of blood T cell repertoires in COVID-19. Study details: Sites in the United States, Italy and Spain provided acute and convalescent COVID-19 samples. PBMCs, B-cell-depleted T cells, or T cells provided the cDNA or gDNA that made up the material.

Original processing methods: Amplification with reference gene primers provided the estimates of nucleated cell counts. Repertoires were generated with immunoSEQ multiplex PCR, while TCRdb's copy carries only in-frame clones and drops some. V, J and clone size are taken as reported in that table, and D and trimming were inferred from the DNA itself. The sample has fewer than 200,000 clones; approximately 88% are singletons. The sequenced sample was peripheral blood. This chain uses TRBV5-1 with TRBJ1-1, with a possible D match to TRBD1 (6 bases). This receptor was identified in an older woman who had recovered from COVID-19. CDR3 DNA: TGCGCCAGCGGGGGGGCAGCCACTGAAGCTTTCTTT. Protein product: CASGGAATEAFF. The whole variable domain, filled in from reference TRBV5-1 and TRBJ1-1, reads KAGVTQTPRYLIKTRGQQVTLSCSPISGHRSVSWYQQTPGQGLQFLFEYFSETQRNKGNFPGRFSGRQFSNSRSEMNVSTLELGDSALYLCASGGAATEAFFGQGTRLTVV.